Presented here are 32 T cell receptor beta chains from one specimen sequenced in a study of prognosis after radiotherapy for stage I lung cancer (dated by TCRdb to about 2021). Reads for this sample came from an Illumina HiSeq 3000. The TCR beta CDR3 region was amplified from genomic DNA by two rounds of multiplex PCR. In the first round of PCR, primers specific to each TRBV and TRBJ gene were used, and the primer sequences are filed in Chinese patent CN105087789A. TCRdb passed the public sequencing reads through fastp at Q25 and MiXCR, retaining productive beta sequences. Rows are combined by CDR3 protein, so each entry shows the most common genes and DNA. The sample profile shows approximately 14,000 distinct CDR3 sequences; approximately 53% of them were found once. The top ten constitute over 35% of the sample. Sequencing used PBMCs, obtained before or after stereotactic body radiation therapy (not recorded which). These receptors were obtained from a donor over 45 with non-small cell lung cancer.

This clonotype was seen ten or more times. J is TRBJ1-4 and V is TRBV7-2; D unclear. The CDR3 runs to 14 residues. CDR1 SGHTA and CDR2 FQGNSA come from the germline V gene. V was shortened by 1 base and J by 8 bases, with 11 bases between the two germline ends. CDR3 DNA sequence: TGTGCCAGCAGCTTAGGTGCGCCCCGGGAAAAACTGTTTTTT. Residues: CASSLGAPREKLFF.

This clonotype occurred many times. The chain couples TRBV7-2 to TRBJ1-2; D perhaps matches TRBD1 (5 bases). Trimming shortened V by 3 bases and J by 6 bases, and 14 bases separated the two germline ends. CDR3 size: 14 residues. Germline V gives CDR1 SGHTA, CDR2 FQGNSA. CDR3 loop: CASSFFMGLDGYTF. The CDR3 DNA is TGTGCCAGCAGCTTCTTCATGGGGCTTGATGGCTACACCTTC. The entire variable domain, with the rest obtained from reference TRBV7-2 and TRBJ1-2, is as follows: GAGVSQSPSNKVTEKGKDVELRCDPISGHTALYWYRQSLGQGLEFLIYFQGNSAPDKSGLPSDRFSAERTGGSVSTLTIQRTQQEDSAVYLCASSFFMGLDGYTFGSGTRLTVV.

This clonotype was counted a single time. One junction end does not reproduce the germline sequence, and a read error may be involved. The rearrangement joins TRBV6-5 to TRBJ2-7; maybe TRBD2 (5 bases). The CDR3 has 13 residues. CDR1 is MNHEY, CDR2 SVGAGI, per germline. CDR3 bases: TGTGCCAGCAGTTACTCGACTATGAACGATCAGTACTTC. Protein: CASSYSTMNDQYF.

This clonotype was seen at least ten times. This chain uses TRBV6-2 or TRBV6-3 with TRBJ1-5, with D perhaps matching TRBD1 (6 bases). The germline V and J ends were trimmed by 6 bases and 3 bases, with 18 bases remaining between them. Germline CDR1 MNHEY, CDR2 SVGEGT. The CDR3 is 16 residues long. CDR3 DNA: TGTGCCAGCAGATCATGGAGGGGGTCGACCAATCAGCCCCAGCATTTT. This sequence encodes CASRSWRGSTNQPQHF.

This clonotype was recorded at least ten times. The chain is built from TRBV7-9 and TRBJ1-1; D is possibly TRBD1 (5 bases). The germline CDR1 and CDR2 sequences are SEHNR and FQNEAQ (reference sequence). The CDR3 covers 18 residues. V lost 7 bases, J lost 0 bases, and 24 bases lay in between. The CDR3 spells CASTIPMAQGPMNTEAFF. For the CDR3, the DNA is TGTGCCAGCACCATTCCTATGGCCCAGGGACCCATGAACACTGAAGCTTTCTTT.

Details on this clonotype: It differs at one base from a far larger clone, so likely a read error. The genes are TRBV6-4 and TRBJ1-2; D is possibly TRBD1 (5 bases). CDR3 length: 14 residues. Germline-derived CDR1 and CDR2 are MRHNA and SNTAGT. CDR3: CASSYSKGLDIYTF. The DNA of the CDR3 is TGTGCCAGCAGTTACTCGAAAGGGTTGGACATCTACACCTTC.

This clonotype was seen more than once but under ten times. The V call is TRBV5-1, the J call TRBJ2-2; D tentatively fits TRBD1 or TRBD2 (6 bases each). V dropped 4 bases and J dropped 0 bases, with 19 bases sitting between them. CDR1 and CDR2 from the germline V gene are SGHRS and YFSETQ. This CDR3 spans 18 amino acids. The CDR3, as DNA: TGCGCCAGCAGCCCGACGGACGGGGGCTGTGCGAACACCGGGGAGCTGTTTTTT. Protein product: CASSPTDGGCANTGELFF.

This sequence joins TRBV6-1 and TRBJ2-3; perhaps TRBD2 as D (7 bases). V dropped 8 bases and J dropped 7 bases, with 22 bases sitting between them. The CDR3 runs to 15 residues. Per germline, CDR1 MNHNS and CDR2 SASEGT. CDR3 loop: CASSEREGGRYTQYF. The CDR3 DNA reads as TGTGCCAGCTCAGAGCGGGAAGGGGGGAGGTATACGCAGTATTTT.

CDR3 loop: CASSRRFTDTQYF. CDR3 DNA: TGTGCCAGCAGCCGTAGGTTCACAGATACGCAGTATTTT. V gene TRBV27 combines with J gene TRBJ2-3; D remains ambiguous. This CDR3 is 13 amino acids long. V lost 6 bases, J lost 2 bases, and 9 bases lay in between. Per germline, CDR1 MNHEY and CDR2 SMNVEV (reference sequence).

The chain joins TRBV5-1 to TRBJ2-7, with TRBD1 matching over 7 bases. This CDR3 is built from 17 residues. V shed 3 bases and J 7 bases; nucleotides not matched to a gene: 19. CDR1 and CDR2 from the germline V gene are SGHRS and YFSETQ. CDR3 protein: CASSSRLKTGPLTEQYF. CDR3 DNA: TGCGCCAGCAGCTCAAGACTAAAGACAGGGCCCCTTACGGAGCAGTACTTC.

The rearrangement uses TRBV6-1 and TRBJ2-3; TRBD2 might be the D (6 bases). Trimming removed 6 bases at V and 4 bases at J, with 20 bases between. The CDR3 spans 16 residues. The germline V gene encodes CDR1 MNHNS and CDR2 SASEGT. The CDR3 reads CASSPLGGSGSDTQYF. The CDR3 nucleotides read TGTGCCAGCAGCCCCCTGGGGGGTTCCGGCTCAGATACGCAGTATTTT.

This clonotype appeared many times. Here the CDR3 reads CASSLVPPGTGASGEQFF. The CDR3 nucleotides are TGTGCCAGCAGTTTAGTCCCCCCCGGGACAGGGGCGAGTGGTGAGCAGTTCTTC. The chain links TRBV27 to TRBJ2-1; 10 positions agree with TRBD1. After removal of 2 bases from V and 9 bases from J, the junction contained 16 bases not matched to a gene. CDR3 length: 18 residues. The V gene's germline CDR1 is MNHEY and CDR2 SMNVEV (reference sequence).

This clonotype was counted ten times or more. The chain is built from TRBV9 and TRBJ2-2; no reliable D call. Trimming shortened V by 5 bases and J by 0 bases, and 11 bases separated the two germline ends. Germline V gives CDR1 SGDLS, CDR2 YYNGEE. CDR3 length: 15 amino acids. In nucleotides, the CDR3 is TGTGCCAGCAGGAAGACGGGTACGAACACCGGGGAGCTGTTTTTT. It specifies CASRKTGTNTGELFF.

V gene TRBV24-1 combines with J gene TRBJ2-7; TRBD2 is a possible D gene (6 bases). Trimming took 4 bases from V and 3 from J, leaving 12 bases between them. CDR1 and CDR2 from the germline V gene are KGHDR and SFDVKD. CDR3 size: 14 residues. CDR3 sequence: CATSEGGWSYEQYF. CDR3 DNA sequence: TGTGCCACCAGTGAGGGAGGTTGGAGCTACGAGCAGTACTTC.

Details on this clonotype: With only one base between it and a far larger clone, this is likely a read error. The J gene is TRBJ1-2, the V gene TRBV6-2 or TRBV6-3; 12 bases match TRBD1. CDR1 and CDR2 from the germline V gene are MNHEY and SVGEGT. Trimming took 5 bases from V and 5 from J; bases not matched to a gene: 12. The length of the CDR3 is 17 residues. The CDR3 is CASSDWDRGLGGYGYTF. The CDR3 region has the DNA TGTGCCAGCAGTGACTGGGACAGGGGGCTCGGAGGTTATGGCTACACCTTC.

This clonotype is medium-sized. V is TRBV20-1 and J is TRBJ2-3; TRBD1 matches 10 bases. Germline V gene sequence: CDR1 DFQATT, CDR2 SNEGSKA (reference sequence). J was trimmed by 4 bases and V by 2 bases; bases with no gene match: 9. This CDR3 is built from 16 residues. Here the CDR3 reads CSARKTGQGSSDTQYF. The CDR3, as DNA: TGCAGTGCTAGAAAGACGGGACAGGGGAGTTCAGATACGCAGTATTTT.

Ten or more counts support this clonotype. The chain recombines TRBV12-5 with TRBJ2-7, with D perhaps matching TRBD2 (6 bases). With 6 bases removed from V and 7 bases from J, the gap between germline ends came to 13 bases. This CDR3 contains 12 residues. Germline values: CDR1 LGHNT, CDR2 FRNRAP. The CDR3 DNA reads TGTGCTAGTGGACCCGGGACTTATGAGCAGTACTTC. Translation: CASGPGTYEQYF.

Remarks on this clonotype: It differs at one base from a far larger clone, so likely a read error. The J gene is TRBJ2-2, the V gene TRBV6-4; 9 positions agree with TRBD1. Per the germline V gene, CDR1 is MRHNA and CDR2 is SNTAGT. The junction had 9 bases not matched to a gene; V was cut back by 6 bases and J by 7 bases. This CDR3 region has 15 residues. CDR3 in amino acids: CASSPGQGIVGELFF. In nucleotides, the CDR3 is TGTGCCAGCAGCCCAGGACAGGGGATTGTCGGGGAGCTGTTTTTT.

This clonotype was seen at least ten times. The chain has TRBV7-6 and TRBJ2-5; 10 bases are a match to TRBD1. V was clipped by 0 bases and J by 5 bases; unmatched bases: 6. The CDR3 runs to 16 residues. CDR1 and CDR2 (germline): SGHVS, FNYEAQ. The CDR3 DNA reads as TGTGCCAGCAGCTTAGCGGGGACAGGGGTCAGGGAGACCCAGTACTTC. This sequence encodes CASSLAGTGVRETQYF.

Notes on this clonotype: This likely stems from a read error, as it lies one base from a far larger clone. V and J are TRBV28 and TRBJ2-7; TRBD1 might be the D (6 bases). This CDR3 is built from 12 residues. The germline V gene has CDR1 MDHEN and CDR2 SYDVKM. The CDR3 sequence: CATSQGTDEQYF. The CDR3 nucleotides read TGTGCCACCAGTCAGGGGACGGACGAGCAGTACTTC.

This clonotype was seen many times. The chain links TRBV5-1 to TRBJ2-5, with D possibly called TRBD1 or TRBD2 (5 bases each). Trimming removed 7 bases at V and 2 bases at J, with 15 bases between. Germline-derived CDR1 and CDR2 are SGHRS and YFSETQ. The CDR3 contains 14 residues. The CDR3: CASQPGTYQETQYF. The CDR3, as DNA: TGCGCCAGCCAACCCGGGACGTATCAAGAGACCCAGTACTTC.

The chain employs TRBV20-1 and TRBJ2-7; perhaps TRBD1 as D (6 bases). The V and J ends lost 0 bases and 1 base respectively, with 13 bases between them. CDR1 is DFQATT and CDR2 is SNEGSKA in the germline V gene (reference sequence). The CDR3 length is 15 residues. The CDR3 DNA sequence: TGCAGTGCTAGAGAATTGGGGGCCAAGTCCTACGAGCAGTACTTC. This encodes CSARELGAKSYEQYF.

This clonotype was picked up many times. The chain carries TRBV20-1 and TRBJ1-5, with D tentatively TRBD1 (6 bases). Germline loops: CDR1 DFQATT, CDR2 SNEGSKA (reference sequence). The CDR3 runs to 16 residues. The V and J ends lost 3 bases and 5 bases respectively, with 20 bases between them. This CDR3 reads CSARIFGRGGDQPQHF. CDR3 bases: TGCAGTGCTAGGATCTTTGGCAGGGGAGGCGATCAGCCCCAGCATTTT.

The chain couples TRBV11-3 to TRBJ2-1; D unclear. The CDR3 spans 13 residues. Trimming shortened V by 5 bases and J by 5 bases, and 10 bases separated the two germline ends. Germline-derived CDR1 and CDR2 are SGHNT and YENEEA. DNA for the CDR3: TGTGCCAGCAGCCCAAATATAGACAATGAGCAGTTCTTC. Its protein is CASSPNIDNEQFF.

This clonotype was found many times. The J gene is TRBJ2-1, the V gene TRBV5-4; D might be TRBD2 (6 bases). Germline CDR1 reads SGHNT; CDR2 reads YYREEE (reference sequence). CDR3 length: 14 residues. V shed 3 bases and J shed 0 bases, with 7 bases lying between them. CDR3 sequence: CASSSDYSYNEQFF. The CDR3 region has the DNA TGTGCCAGCAGCTCGGACTACTCCTACAATGAGCAGTTCTTC.

In its sample, this clonotype was seen many times. A much larger clonotype is one base distant, so this may be a read error. The rearrangement links TRBV15 to TRBJ2-1; no clear D. CDR1 is LNHNV, CDR2 YYDKDF, per germline (reference sequence). This CDR3 spans 15 amino acids. CDR3 coding DNA: TGTGCCACCAGCAGACAACCGGCCTCCTACAGTGAGCAGTTCTTC. Translating gives CATSRQPASYSEQFF.

Notes on this clonotype: A read error may explain this, as a much larger clone is one base away. The chain is built from TRBV18 and TRBJ2-1, with D maybe TRBD2 (5 bases). The germline gives CDR1 KGHSH, CDR2 LQKENI. The CDR3 spans 16 residues. CDR3 loop: CASSPSRDYGYNAQFF. The CDR3 nucleotides are TGTGCCAGCTCACCCTCCCGAGACTATGGATACAATGCGCAGTTCTTC.

This clonotype occurred a few times. V usage is TRBV24-1 and J usage is TRBJ1-2, with D possibly TRBD1 on 5 matching bases. Trimming stripped 7 bases from V and 4 bases from J, with 12 bases between. Germline assignment: CDR1 KGHDR and CDR2 SFDVKD. The CDR3 sequence is 13 residues long. The CDR3 protein is CATSAGGGYGYTF. CDR3 nucleotides: TGTGCCACCAGCGCGGGCGGGGGCTATGGCTACACCTTC.

This clonotype is deemed medium-sized. The V call is TRBV28, the J call TRBJ2-7; D unresolved. The CDR3 length is 12 residues. Trimming stripped 4 bases from V and 4 bases from J, with 8 bases between. The V gene's germline CDR1 is MDHEN and CDR2 SYDVKM. Here the CDR3 reads CASSSYLYEQYF. In DNA form, the CDR3 reads TGTGCCAGCAGTTCCTATTTGTACGAGCAGTACTTC. Full variable domain (remainder filled in from reference TRBV28 and TRBJ2-7): DVKVTQSSRYLVKRTGEKVFLECVQDMDHENMFWYRQDPGLGLRLIYFSYDVKMKEKGDIPEGYSVSREKKERFSLILESASTNQTSMYLCASSSYLYEQYFGPGTRLTVT.

The gene calls are TRBV28 and TRBJ1-2, with D tentatively TRBD1 (6 bases). V was shortened by 3 bases and J by 7 bases, with 12 bases between the two germline ends. Germline lookup yields CDR1 MDHEN and CDR2 SYDVKM. CDR3 length: 13 amino acids. In DNA form, the CDR3 reads TGTGCCAGCAGTTTGGGCAGGGGTAGTGGCTACACCTTC. Its translation: CASSLGRGSGYTF.

CDR3 nucleotides: TGTGCCAGCCGTTTGACTAGCGGGAGTTCATTCGGGTTCTTC. It translates to CASRLTSGSSFGFF. The J gene is TRBJ2-1, the V gene TRBV7-2, with 12 bases aligning to TRBD2. The CDR3 has 14 amino acids. J gave up 15 bases and V 8 bases, and 14 bases lay outside the gene matches. Germline V gene data show CDR1 as SGHTA and CDR2 as FQGNSA. Combining the CDR3 with reference TRBV7-2 and TRBJ2-1 gives the whole variable domain GAGVSQSPSNKVTEKGKDVELRCDPISGHTALYWYRQSLGQGLEFLIYFQGNSAPDKSGLPSDRFSAERTGGSVSTLTIQRTQQEDSAVYLCASRLTSGSSFGFFGPGTRLTVL.

V and J are TRBV6-2 or TRBV6-3 and TRBJ1-1; a weak D match, TRBD1 (6 bases). The CDR3 contains 14 residues. The V end was cut by 4 bases, the J end by 9 bases, with 18 bases between. Per the germline V gene, CDR1 is MNHEY and CDR2 is SVGEGT. CDR3 amino acids: CASSSPQGKEKAFF. The CDR3 DNA reads TGTGCCAGCAGTTCCCCCCAGGGGAAGGAAAAAGCTTTCTTT.